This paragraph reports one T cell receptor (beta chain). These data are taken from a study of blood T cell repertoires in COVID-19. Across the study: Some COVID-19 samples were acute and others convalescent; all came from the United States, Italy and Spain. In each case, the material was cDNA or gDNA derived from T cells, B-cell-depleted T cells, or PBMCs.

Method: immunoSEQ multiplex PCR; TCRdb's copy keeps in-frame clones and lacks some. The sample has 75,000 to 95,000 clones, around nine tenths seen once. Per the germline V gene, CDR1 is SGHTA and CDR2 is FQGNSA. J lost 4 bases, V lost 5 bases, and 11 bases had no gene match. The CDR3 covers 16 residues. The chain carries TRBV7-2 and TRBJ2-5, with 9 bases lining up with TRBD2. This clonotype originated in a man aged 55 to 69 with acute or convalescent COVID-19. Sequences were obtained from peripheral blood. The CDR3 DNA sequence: TGTGCCAGCAGCCGCCATAGCGGGGGAGGAGGAGAGACCCAGTACTTC. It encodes CASSRHSGGGGETQYF.